This T cell receptor beta chain is drawn from a study of OX40 agonist ivuxolimab in advanced cancers. General study points: The expanded peripheral T cells' antigen specificity was not determined.

From germline, CDR1 is MNHEY and CDR2 SVGAGI. CDR3 length equals 15 residues. Trimming removed 6 bases from V and 2 bases from J, with 14 bases in between. Comments on this clone: Its antigen is as yet unknown.

Repertoires were generated with immunoSEQ multiplex PCR, while TCRdb's copy carries only in-frame clones and drops some. The table shows tens of thousands of clones, with 88% occurring only once. The source of this sequence is an adult with an advanced solid tumor such as melanoma, head and neck, liver or kidney cancer. V is TRBV6-5 and J is TRBJ2-1, with D tentatively TRBD2 (6 bases). The sequencing used CD4+ or CD8+ T cells sorted from blood, collected in a trial of the OX40 agonist ivuxolimab. CDR3 nucleotide sequence: TGTGCCAGCAGATCAATCTTAGCGGCCTACAATGAGCAGTTCTTC. Amino acid sequence: CASRSILAAYNEQFF.